This TCR beta chain was captured by sequencing in a study of T-cell reconstitution after alpha-beta-depleted transplantation in children. The library targeted TCRbeta and was prepared with unique molecular identifiers. TCRdb re-analysed the PCR reads in MiXCR, keeping a single row per CDR3 protein. The sample lists roughly 240,000 distinct CDR3 sequences; less than 9% were seen once. This clonotype was observed at least ten times. Its target is unknown. The CDR3 is 12 amino acids. V was clipped by 5 bases and J by 6 bases, with 10 bases between them. CDR1 SEHNR and CDR2 FQNEAQ come from the germline V gene (reference sequence). Regarding the study as a whole: Recipient T cells and thymic progenitors that survived were the source of the high TCRbeta diversity seen at day 60 in some patients. Newly produced T cells mostly provided counts and TCRbeta diversity after one year, as hyperexpanded clones declined.

V is TRBV7-9 and J is TRBJ1-1; perhaps TRBD1 as D (6 bases). The source is a male patient aged 10 to 17 who had a stem cell transplant for acute lymphoblastic leukemia, so the T cells may come from the graft donor. The sequenced sample was PBMCs, mostly from graft donor cells, obtained 180 days after TCRalphabeta/CD19-depleted stem cell transplant. The CDR3: CASSLEGAEAFF. DNA of the CDR3: TGTGCCAGCAGCCTAGAGGGGGCTGAAGCTTTCTTT.